This T cell receptor beta chain appears in the sequencing data of a study of OX40 agonist ivuxolimab in advanced cancers. The sample holds one count of this clone. V lost 5 bases, J lost 5 bases, and 12 bases lay in between. CDR1 and CDR2 (germline): MNHEY, SMNVEV (reference sequence). The CDR3 is 14 residues long. Patients with autoimmune history or systemic immunosuppression were excluded. The sampling schedule covered blood at baseline, cycle 4 day 1, and cycle 7 day 1. Measured with immunoSEQ multiplex PCR; TCRdb has only the in-frame clones, and not every one. The sample lists 40,000 to 65,000 clones; approximately 91% were seen once.

The TCR comes from an adult with an advanced solid tumor such as melanoma, head and neck, liver or kidney cancer. The rearrangement joins TRBV27 to TRBJ2-2, with D tentatively TRBD1 (5 bases). The sample here was CD4+ or CD8+ T cells sorted from blood, taken in a trial of the OX40 agonist ivuxolimab. CDR3 in amino acids: CASSPQGWTGELFF. CDR3 nucleotides: TGTGCCAGCAGTCCCCAGGGCTGGACCGGGGAGCTGTTTTTT.